Below, one T cell receptor (beta chain) is given with its context. The CDR3 totals 16 residues. V lost 6 bases to trimming and J lost 3 bases, with 21 bases between them. Germline V gene data show CDR1 as MDHEN and CDR2 as SYDVKM. This specimen belongs to a study of T cell clonotyping in hematopoietic cell transplantation. The assay was immunoSEQ multiplex PCR, and TCRdb's table has in-frame clones only and misses some. This sample has approximately 17,000 clones, with under 90% found just once. The chain recombines TRBV28 with TRBJ2-7; possibly TRBD1 or TRBD2 for D (6 bases each). This clonotype originated in a man aged 45-60 years in good health. Some clones in this sample may be carry-over from other donors' samples. Sequences were obtained from peripheral blood mononuclear cells. CDR3 sequence: CASSTRTGWEVYEQYF. CDR3 in DNA: TGTGCCAGCAGCACCCGAACAGGGTGGGAGGTCTACGAGCAGTACTTC.